This T cell receptor beta chain was found in a study of cytomegalovirus exposure and HLA in healthy donors. Study findings and constraints: Cytomegalovirus-associated TCR beta chains were listed, numbering around 150. Several V segments, TRBV6-2 and TRBV6-3 among them, could not be told apart and were dropped.

Use of 60 Vbeta and 13 Jbeta primers characterized the PCR. TCRdb's copy holds only in-frame clones and misses some; the assay was immunoSEQ multiplex PCR. This table holds some 160,000 clones, around three quarters found once. V lost 0 bases and J 11 bases, leaving 14 bases between the germline ends. Germline-derived CDR1 and CDR2 are LGHNA and YSLEER. This CDR3 spans 14 amino acids. Remarks on this clone: Its cognate antigen is unknown.

The specimen was PBMCs. V is TRBV4-3 and J is TRBJ2-1, with a tentative D call TRBD1 (5 bases). This TCR was sampled from a man aged 45-60 years in good health and CMV-seropositive. Here the CDR3 reads CASSQDFWAGQQFF. In nucleotides, the CDR3 is TGCGCCAGCAGCCAAGACTTCTGGGCAGGGCAGCAGTTCTTC.